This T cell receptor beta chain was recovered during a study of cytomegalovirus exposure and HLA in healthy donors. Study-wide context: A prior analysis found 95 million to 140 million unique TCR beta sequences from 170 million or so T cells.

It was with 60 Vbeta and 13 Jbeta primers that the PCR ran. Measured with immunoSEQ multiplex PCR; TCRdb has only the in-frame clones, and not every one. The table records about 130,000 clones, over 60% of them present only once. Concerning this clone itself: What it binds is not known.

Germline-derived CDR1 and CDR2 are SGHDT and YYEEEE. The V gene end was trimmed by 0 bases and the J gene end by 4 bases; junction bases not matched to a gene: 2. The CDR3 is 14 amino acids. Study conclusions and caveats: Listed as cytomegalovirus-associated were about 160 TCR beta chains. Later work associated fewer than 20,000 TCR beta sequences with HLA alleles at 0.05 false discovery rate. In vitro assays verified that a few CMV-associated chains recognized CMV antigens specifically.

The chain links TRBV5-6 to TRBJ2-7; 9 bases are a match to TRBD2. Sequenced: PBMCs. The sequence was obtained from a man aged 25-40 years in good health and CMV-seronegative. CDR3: CASSLALAGYEQYF. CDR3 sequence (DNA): TGTGCCAGCAGCTTGGCTCTAGCGGGGTACGAGCAGTACTTC.